Listed below are T cell receptor beta chains from one sample, sequenced in a study of Tregs in tolerant kidney transplant recipients. Using immunoSEQ multiplex PCR, the repertoire was profiled, and TCRdb retains in-frame clones only, with some absent. The table lists 240,000 or so clones, about 80% of them singletons. Sequencing was performed on CD4+ T cells from blood. All receptors come from a human donor in good health. The CDR3 runs from the conserved cysteine through the conserved F or W. A D gene is named only where the DNA matches it firmly. Some rows mark clone size as missing; the rest say once, few, many or name a class of expanded clone.

V gene	J gene	D gene	clone size	CDR3 DNA	CDR3 protein
TRBV9	TRBJ2-7	NA	NA	TGTGCCAGCAGCCCATCCCCCGGACTGTCCTACGAGCAGTACTTC	CASSPSPGLSYEQYF
TRBV21-1	TRBJ2-7	NA	once	TGTGCCAGCAGCAAGAATCCCGATAGGGTGGACTACGAGCAGTACTTC	CASSKNPDRVDYEQYF
TRBV7-6	TRBJ2-3	NA	NA	TGTGCCAGCAGCTTTAGACTGGGGGGCACAGATACGCAGTATTTT	CASSFRLGGTDTQYF
TRBV12-2	TRBJ2-7	NA	NA	TGTGCAAGTCGCTTAGTCCTTCCCCGGGACCAGAGCGACGAGCAGTACTTC	CASRLVLPRDQSDEQYF
TRBV30	TRBJ1-1	NA	NA	TGTGCCTGGAGTATTTTGGTGGACCAAGCTTTCTTT	CAWSILVDQAFF
TRBV30	TRBJ1-1	NA	NA	TGTGCCTGGGAGAGGATGGGGGCAGGGAACACTGAAGCTTTCTTT	CAWERMGAGNTEAFF
TRBV7-8	TRBJ2-3	TRBD2	NA	TGTGCCAGCAGCTTCAGTAGCGGGAGAGATACGCAGTATTTT	CASSFSSGRDTQYF
TRBV5-4	TRBJ1-1	TRBD1	few	TGTGCCAGCAGCAGGACAGGGTGGTCCGCTGAAGCTTTCTTT	CASSRTGWSAEAFF
TRBV11-2	TRBJ1-1	NA	NA	TGTGCCAGCAGCTTAGAGCAAAGGGCAGGCGAGAACACTGAAGCTTTCTTT	CASSLEQRAGENTEAFF
TRBV19	TRBJ2-7	NA	NA	TGTGCCAGCGCTGAAACAGGGTATGACGAGCAGTACTTC	CASAETGYDEQYF
TRBV7-2	TRBJ1-4	NA	few	TGTGCCAGCAGCTCCCAACGGGCCACAACCGAAAAACTGTTTTTT	CASSSQRATTEKLFF
TRBV5-4	TRBJ2-5	NA	few	TGTGCCAGCAGCTTGGCGGAGACCCAGTACTTC	CASSLAETQYF
TRBV6-1	TRBJ1-2	NA	NA	TGTGCCAGCAGAACAAACCGGGACATCTATGGCTACACCTTC	CASRTNRDIYGYTF
TRBV11-3	TRBJ2-2	TRBD2	NA	TGTGCCAGCAGCTTAGAGGTAGCGGGAGGGATCACCGGGGAGCTGTTTTTT	CASSLEVAGGITGELFF
TRBV10-2	TRBJ2-1	TRBD2	NA	TGCGCCAGCAGAGGCGGGGGGGATTCCTACAATGAGCAGTTCTTC	CASRGGGDSYNEQFF
TRBV21-1	TRBJ2-4	NA	once	TGTGCCAGCAGCAAAGCGGGCAGGGAGGCCAAAAACATTCAGTACTTC	CASSKAGREAKNIQYF
TRBV5-1	TRBJ2-3	NA	NA	TGCGCCAGCAGCTTGGGAGGGGAAGGGCCAGCGGATACGCAGTATTTT	CASSLGGEGPADTQYF
TRBV18	TRBJ1-1	TRBD1	NA	TGTGCCAGCTCACGGGGGACAGGGGGGAAAACTGAAGCTTTCTTT	CASSRGTGGKTEAFF
TRBV19	TRBJ2-1	NA	NA	TGTGCCAGTAGTCCGATGGGTGGGGTACCGTTCTTC	CASSPMGGVPFF
TRBV19	TRBJ2-1	TRBD2	once	TGTGCCAGTAGCCAGGGGTTGTTAGCGGGAGGGGAGCAGTTCTTC	CASSQGLLAGGEQFF
TRBV19	TRBJ2-3	NA	once	TGTGCCAGTAGAGACGACGGGAGCACAGATACGCAGTATTTT	CASRDDGSTDTQYF
TRBV19	TRBJ2-7	TRBD2	NA	TGTGCCAGTAGTATTATCGCTAGCGGGACCTACGAGCAGTACTTC	CASSIIASGTYEQYF